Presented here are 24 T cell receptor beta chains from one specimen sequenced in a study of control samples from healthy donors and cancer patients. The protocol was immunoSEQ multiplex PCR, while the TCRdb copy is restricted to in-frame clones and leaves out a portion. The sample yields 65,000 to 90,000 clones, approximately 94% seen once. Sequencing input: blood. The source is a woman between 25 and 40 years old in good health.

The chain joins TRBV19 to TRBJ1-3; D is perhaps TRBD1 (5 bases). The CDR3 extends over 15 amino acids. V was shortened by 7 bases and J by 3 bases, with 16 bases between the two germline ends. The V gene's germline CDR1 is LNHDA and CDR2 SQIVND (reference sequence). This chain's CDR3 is CASTSRRGDGNTIYF. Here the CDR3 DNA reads TGTGCCAGTACCTCAAGGAGGGGAGATGGAAACACCATATATTTT.

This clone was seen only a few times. The CDR3 protein is CSVARTDYGYTF. In DNA form, the CDR3 reads TGCAGCGTTGCTCGGACGGACTATGGCTACACCTTC. The V call is TRBV29-1, the J call TRBJ1-2; D not certain. This CDR3 region has 12 residues. V gave up 4 bases and J gave up 3 bases, with 9 bases separating them. CDR1 is SQVTM, CDR2 ANQGSEA, per germline. The full variable domain, in which reference TRBV29-1 and TRBJ1-2 provide the parts outside the CDR3, is SAVISQKPSRDICQRGTSLTIQCQVDSQVTMMFWYRQQPGQSLTLIATANQGSEATYESGFVIDKFPISRPNLTFSTLTVSNMSPEDSSIYLCSVARTDYGYTFGSGTRLTVV.

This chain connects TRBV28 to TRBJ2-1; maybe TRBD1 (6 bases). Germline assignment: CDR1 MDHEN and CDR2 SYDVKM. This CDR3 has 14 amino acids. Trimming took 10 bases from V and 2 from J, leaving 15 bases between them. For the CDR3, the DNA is TGTGCCACGTTTAAGGCAGGGGCCTACAATGAGCAGTTCTTC. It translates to CATFKAGAYNEQFF.

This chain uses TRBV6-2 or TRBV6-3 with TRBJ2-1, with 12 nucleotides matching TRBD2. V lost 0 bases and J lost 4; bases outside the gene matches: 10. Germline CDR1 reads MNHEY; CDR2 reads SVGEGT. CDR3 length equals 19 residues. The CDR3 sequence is CASSYSGKTSGGRYNEQFF. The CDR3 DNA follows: TGTGCCAGCAGTTACTCCGGGAAAACTAGCGGGGGGCGTTACAATGAGCAGTTCTTC.

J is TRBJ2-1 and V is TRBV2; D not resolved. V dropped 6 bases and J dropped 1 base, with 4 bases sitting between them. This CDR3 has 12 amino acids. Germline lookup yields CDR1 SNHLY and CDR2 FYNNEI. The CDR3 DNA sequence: TGTGCCAGCAGGCCGTCCTACAATGAGCAGTTCTTC. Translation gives CASRPSYNEQFF.

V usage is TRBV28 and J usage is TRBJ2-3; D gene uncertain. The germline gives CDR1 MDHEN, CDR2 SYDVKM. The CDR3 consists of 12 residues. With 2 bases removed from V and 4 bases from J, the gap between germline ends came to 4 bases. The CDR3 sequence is CASSLRADTQYF. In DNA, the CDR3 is TGTGCCAGCAGTTTAAGGGCAGATACGCAGTATTTT. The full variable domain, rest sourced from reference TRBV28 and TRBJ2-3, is DVKVTQSSRYLVKRTGEKVFLECVQDMDHENMFWYRQDPGLGLRLIYFSYDVKMKEKGDIPEGYSVSREKKERFSLILESASTNQTSMYLCASSLRADTQYFGPGTRLTVL.

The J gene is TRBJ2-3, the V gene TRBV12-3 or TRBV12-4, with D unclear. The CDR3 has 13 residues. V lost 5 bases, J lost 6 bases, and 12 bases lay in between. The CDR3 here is CASSHILGDTQYF. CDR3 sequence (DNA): TGTGCCAGCAGTCACATACTGGGCGATACGCAGTATTTT.

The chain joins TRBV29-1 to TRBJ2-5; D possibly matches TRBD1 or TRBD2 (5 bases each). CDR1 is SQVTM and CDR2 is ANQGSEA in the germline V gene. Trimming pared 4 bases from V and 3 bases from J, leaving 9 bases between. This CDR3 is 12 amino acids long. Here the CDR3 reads CSVVGTKETQYF. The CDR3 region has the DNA TGCAGCGTTGTAGGGACCAAAGAGACCCAGTACTTC.

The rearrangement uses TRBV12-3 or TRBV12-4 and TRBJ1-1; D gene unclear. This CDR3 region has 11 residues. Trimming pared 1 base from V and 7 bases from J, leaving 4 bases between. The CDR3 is CASSLGVEAFF. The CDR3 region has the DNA TGTGCCAGCAGTTTAGGGGTTGAAGCTTTCTTT.

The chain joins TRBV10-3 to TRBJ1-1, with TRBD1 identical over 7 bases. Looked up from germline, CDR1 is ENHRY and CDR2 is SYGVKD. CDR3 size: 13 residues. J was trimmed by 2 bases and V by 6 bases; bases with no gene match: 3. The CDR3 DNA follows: TGTGCCATCAGACGGGACAGTAACACTGAAGCTTTCTTT. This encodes CAIRRDSNTEAFF.

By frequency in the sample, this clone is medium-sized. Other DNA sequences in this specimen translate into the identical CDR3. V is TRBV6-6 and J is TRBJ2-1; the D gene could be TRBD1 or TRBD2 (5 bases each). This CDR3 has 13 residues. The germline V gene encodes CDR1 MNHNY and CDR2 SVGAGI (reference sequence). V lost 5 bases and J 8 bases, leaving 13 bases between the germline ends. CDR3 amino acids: CASSPRGFDEQFF. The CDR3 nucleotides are TGTGCCAGCAGTCCGAGGGGTTTTGATGAGCAGTTCTTC.

The CDR3 loop reads CASSAGRAGSTDTQYF. Written as DNA, the CDR3 is TGTGCCAGCAGCGCCGGACGGGCGGGGTCCACAGATACGCAGTATTTT. This rearrangement joins TRBV9 to TRBJ2-3; D is perhaps TRBD2 (6 bases). Germline loops: CDR1 SGDLS, CDR2 YYNGEE. Trimming took off 3 bases at V and 2 bases at J, with 16 bases between the two ends. This CDR3 is built from 16 residues.

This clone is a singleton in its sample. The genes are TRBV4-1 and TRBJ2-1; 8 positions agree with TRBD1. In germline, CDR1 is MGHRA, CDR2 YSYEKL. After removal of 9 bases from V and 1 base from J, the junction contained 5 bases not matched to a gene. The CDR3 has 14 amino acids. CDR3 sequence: CASQDRVSYNEQFF. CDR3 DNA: TGCGCCAGTCAGGACAGGGTATCCTACAATGAGCAGTTCTTC.

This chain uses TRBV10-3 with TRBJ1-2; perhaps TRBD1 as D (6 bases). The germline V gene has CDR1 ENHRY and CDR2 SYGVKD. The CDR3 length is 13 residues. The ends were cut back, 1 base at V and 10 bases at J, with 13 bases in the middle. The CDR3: CAISEWKQGVYTF. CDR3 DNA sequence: TGTGCCATCAGTGAGTGGAAACAGGGCGTCTACACCTTC.

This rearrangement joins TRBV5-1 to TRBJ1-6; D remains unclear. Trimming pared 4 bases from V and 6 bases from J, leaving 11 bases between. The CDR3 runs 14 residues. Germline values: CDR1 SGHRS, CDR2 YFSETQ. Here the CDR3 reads CASSPGRGNSPLHF. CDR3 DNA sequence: TGCGCCAGCAGCCCGGGGAGAGGTAATTCACCCCTCCACTTT.

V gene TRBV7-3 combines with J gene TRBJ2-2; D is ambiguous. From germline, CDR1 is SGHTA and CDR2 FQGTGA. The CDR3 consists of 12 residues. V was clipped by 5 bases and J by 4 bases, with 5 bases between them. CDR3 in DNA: TGTGCCAGCAGCCCCATCACCGGGGAGCTGTTTTTT. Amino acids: CASSPITGELFF.

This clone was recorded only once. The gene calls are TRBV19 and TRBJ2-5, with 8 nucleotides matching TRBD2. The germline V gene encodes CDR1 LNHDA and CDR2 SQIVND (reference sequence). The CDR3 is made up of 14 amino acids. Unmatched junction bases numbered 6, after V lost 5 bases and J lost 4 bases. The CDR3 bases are TGTGCCAGTAGTTCCGGGGGGGCCGGAGAGACCCAGTACTTC. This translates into CASSSGGAGETQYF.

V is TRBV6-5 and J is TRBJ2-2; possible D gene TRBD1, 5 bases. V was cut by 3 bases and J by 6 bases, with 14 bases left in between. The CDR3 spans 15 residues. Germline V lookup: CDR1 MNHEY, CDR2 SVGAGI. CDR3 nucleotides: TGTGCCAGCAGTTATCTGGGGCATTCGGCCGGGGAGCTGTTTTTT. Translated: CASSYLGHSAGELFF.

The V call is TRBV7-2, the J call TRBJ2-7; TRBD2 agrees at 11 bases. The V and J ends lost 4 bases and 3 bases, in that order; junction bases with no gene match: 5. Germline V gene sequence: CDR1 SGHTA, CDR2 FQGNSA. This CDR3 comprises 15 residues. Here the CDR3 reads CASSSRTSGLYEQYF. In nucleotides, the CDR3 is TGTGCCAGCAGCTCCCGGACTAGCGGGCTCTACGAGCAGTACTTC.

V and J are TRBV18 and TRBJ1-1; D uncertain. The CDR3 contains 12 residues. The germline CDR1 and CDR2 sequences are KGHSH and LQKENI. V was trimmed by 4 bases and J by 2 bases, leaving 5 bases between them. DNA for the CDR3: TGTGCCAGCTCACTTGGTAACACTGAAGCTTTCTTT. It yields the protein CASSLGNTEAFF.

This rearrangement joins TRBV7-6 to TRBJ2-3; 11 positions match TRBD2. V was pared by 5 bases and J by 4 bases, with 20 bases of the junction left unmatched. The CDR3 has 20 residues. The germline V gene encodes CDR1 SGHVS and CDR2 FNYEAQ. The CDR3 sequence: CASSPTPSPRLAGTADTQYF. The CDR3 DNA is TGTGCCAGCAGCCCTACACCTTCCCCGAGACTAGCGGGGACGGCAGATACGCAGTATTTT.

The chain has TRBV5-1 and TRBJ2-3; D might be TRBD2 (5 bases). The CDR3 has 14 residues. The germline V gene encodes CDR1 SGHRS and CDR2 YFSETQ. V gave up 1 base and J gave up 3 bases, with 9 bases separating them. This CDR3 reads CASSLTSSTDTQYF. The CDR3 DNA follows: TGCGCCAGCAGCTTGACTAGTTCAACAGATACGCAGTATTTT.

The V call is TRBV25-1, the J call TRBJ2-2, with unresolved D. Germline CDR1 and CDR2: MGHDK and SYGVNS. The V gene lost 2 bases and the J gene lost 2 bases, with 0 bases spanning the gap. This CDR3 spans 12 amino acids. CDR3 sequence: CASSENTGELFF. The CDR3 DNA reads TGTGCCAGCAGTGAAAACACCGGGGAGCTGTTTTTT.

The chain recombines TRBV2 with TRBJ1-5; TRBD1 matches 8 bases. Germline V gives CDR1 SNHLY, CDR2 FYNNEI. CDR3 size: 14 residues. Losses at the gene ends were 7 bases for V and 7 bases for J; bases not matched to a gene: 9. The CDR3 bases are TGTGCCAGCACCAATCAGGGGGCCGGACAGCCCCAGCATTTT. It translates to CASTNQGAGQPQHF.